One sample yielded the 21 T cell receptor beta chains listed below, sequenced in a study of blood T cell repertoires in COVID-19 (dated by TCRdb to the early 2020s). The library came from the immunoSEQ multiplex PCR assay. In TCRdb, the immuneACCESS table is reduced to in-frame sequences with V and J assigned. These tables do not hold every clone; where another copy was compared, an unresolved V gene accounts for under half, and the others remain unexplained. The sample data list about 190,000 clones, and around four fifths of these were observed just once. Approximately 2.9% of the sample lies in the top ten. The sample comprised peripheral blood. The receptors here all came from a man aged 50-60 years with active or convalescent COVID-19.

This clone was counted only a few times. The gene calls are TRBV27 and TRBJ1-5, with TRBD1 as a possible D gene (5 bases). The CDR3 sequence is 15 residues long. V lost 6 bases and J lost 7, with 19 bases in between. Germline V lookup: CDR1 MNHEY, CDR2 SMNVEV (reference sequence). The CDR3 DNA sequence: TGTGCCAGCAGCCCGGGTTGGGGGAGGACCCAGCCCCAGCATTTT. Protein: CASSPGWGRTQPQHF.

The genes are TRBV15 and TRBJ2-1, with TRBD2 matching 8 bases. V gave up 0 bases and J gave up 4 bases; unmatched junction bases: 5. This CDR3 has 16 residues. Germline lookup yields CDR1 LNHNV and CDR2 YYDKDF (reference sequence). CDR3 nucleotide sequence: TGTGCCACCAGCAGAGATCGGGGGGGCACTTACAATGAGCAGTTCTTC. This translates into CATSRDRGGTYNEQFF.

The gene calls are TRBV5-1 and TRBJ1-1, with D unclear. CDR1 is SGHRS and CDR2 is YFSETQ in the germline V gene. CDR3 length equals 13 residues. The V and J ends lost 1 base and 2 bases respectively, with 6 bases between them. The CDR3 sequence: CASSLTVNTEAFF. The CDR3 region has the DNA TGCGCCAGCAGCTTGACAGTCAACACTGAAGCTTTCTTT.

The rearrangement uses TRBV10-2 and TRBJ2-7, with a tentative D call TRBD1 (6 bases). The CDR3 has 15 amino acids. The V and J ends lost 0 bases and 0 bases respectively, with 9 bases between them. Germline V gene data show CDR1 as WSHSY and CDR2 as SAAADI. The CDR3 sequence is CASSESIGGSYEQYF. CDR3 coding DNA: TGCGCCAGCAGTGAGTCTATAGGGGGCTCCTACGAGCAGTACTTC.

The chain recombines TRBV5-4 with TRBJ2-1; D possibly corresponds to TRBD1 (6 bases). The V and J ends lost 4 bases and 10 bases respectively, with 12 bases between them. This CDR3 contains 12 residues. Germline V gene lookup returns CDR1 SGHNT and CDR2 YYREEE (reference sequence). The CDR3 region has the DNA TGTGCCAGCAGCGCCAGGGGCACAGAGCAGTTCTTC. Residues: CASSARGTEQFF.

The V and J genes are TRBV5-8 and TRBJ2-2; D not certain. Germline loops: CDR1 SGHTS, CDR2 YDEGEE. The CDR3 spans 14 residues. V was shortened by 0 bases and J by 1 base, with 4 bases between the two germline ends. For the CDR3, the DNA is TGTGCCAGCAGCTTGGGACAGAACACCGGGGAGCTGTTTTTT. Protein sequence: CASSLGQNTGELFF. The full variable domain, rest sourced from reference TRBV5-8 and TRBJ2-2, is EAGVTQSPTHLIKTRGQQATLRCSPISGHTSVYWYQQALGLGLQFLLWYDEGEERNRGNFPPRFSGRQFPNYSSELNVNALELEDSALYLCASSLGQNTGELFFGEGSRLTVL.

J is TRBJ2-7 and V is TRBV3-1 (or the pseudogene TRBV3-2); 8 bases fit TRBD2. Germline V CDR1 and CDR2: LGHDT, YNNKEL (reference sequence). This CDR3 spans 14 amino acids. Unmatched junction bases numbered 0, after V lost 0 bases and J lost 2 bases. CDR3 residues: CASSQDGGAYEQYF. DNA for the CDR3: TGTGCCAGCAGCCAAGACGGGGGGGCCTACGAGCAGTACTTC.

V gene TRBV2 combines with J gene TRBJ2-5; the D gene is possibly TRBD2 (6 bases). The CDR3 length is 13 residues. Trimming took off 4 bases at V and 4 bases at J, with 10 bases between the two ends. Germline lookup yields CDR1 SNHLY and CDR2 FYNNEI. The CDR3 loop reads CASSGGLRETQYF. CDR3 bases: TGTGCCAGCAGTGGGGGACTTAGAGAGACCCAGTACTTC.

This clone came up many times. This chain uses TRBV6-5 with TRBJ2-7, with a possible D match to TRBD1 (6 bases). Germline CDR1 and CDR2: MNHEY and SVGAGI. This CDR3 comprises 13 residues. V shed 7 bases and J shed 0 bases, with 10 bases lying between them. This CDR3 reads CASTSGHSYEQYF. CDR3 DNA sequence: TGTGCCAGCACCTCGGGACACTCCTACGAGCAGTACTTC.

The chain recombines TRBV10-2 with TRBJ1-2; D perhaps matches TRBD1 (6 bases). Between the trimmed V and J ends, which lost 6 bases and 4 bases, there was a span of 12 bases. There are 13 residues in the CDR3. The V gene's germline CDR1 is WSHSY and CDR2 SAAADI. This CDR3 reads CASRQGYGYGYTF. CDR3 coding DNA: TGCGCCAGCAGACAGGGATACGGCTATGGCTACACCTTC.

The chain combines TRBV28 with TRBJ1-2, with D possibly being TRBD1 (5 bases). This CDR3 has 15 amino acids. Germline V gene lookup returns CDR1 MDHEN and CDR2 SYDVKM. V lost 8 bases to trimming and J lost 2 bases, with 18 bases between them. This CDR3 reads CASVIRAGGNYGYTF. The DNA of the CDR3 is TGTGCCAGCGTCATCCGGGCGGGGGGGAACTATGGCTACACCTTC.

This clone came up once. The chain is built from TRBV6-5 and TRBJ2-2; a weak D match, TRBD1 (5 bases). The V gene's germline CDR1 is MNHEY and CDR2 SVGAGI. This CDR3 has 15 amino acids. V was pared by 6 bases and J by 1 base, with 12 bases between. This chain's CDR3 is CASRRTLKNTGELFF. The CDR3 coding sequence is TGTGCCAGCAGGAGGACATTGAAGAACACCGGGGAGCTGTTTTTT.

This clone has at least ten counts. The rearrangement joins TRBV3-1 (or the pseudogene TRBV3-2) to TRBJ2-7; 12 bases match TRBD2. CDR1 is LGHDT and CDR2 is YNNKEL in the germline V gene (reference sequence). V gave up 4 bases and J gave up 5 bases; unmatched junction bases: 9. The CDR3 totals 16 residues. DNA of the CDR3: TGTGCCAGCAGCCTCAGTCTAGCGGGAGGGGGACACGAGCAGTACTTC. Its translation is CASSLSLAGGGHEQYF.

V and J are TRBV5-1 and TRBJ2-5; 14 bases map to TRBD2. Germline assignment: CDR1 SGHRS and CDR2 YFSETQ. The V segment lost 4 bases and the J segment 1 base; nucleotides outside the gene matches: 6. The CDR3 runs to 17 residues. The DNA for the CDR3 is TGCGCCAGCAGCCCTCGGACTAGCGGGGGGATCCAAGAGACCCAGTACTTC. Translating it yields CASSPRTSGGIQETQYF. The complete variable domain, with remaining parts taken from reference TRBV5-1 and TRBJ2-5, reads KAGVTQTPRYLIKTRGQQVTLSCSPISGHRSVSWYQQTPGQGLQFLFEYFSETQRNKGNFPGRFSGRQFSNSRSEMNVSTLELGDSALYLCASSPRTSGGIQETQYFGPGTRLLVL.

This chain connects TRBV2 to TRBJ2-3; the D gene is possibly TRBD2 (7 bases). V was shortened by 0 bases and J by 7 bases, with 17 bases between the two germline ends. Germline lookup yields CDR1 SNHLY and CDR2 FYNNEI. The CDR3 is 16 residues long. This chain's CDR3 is CASSEAGWGGLNTQYF. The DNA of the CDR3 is TGTGCCAGCAGTGAAGCTGGATGGGGGGGCCTGAATACGCAGTATTTT.

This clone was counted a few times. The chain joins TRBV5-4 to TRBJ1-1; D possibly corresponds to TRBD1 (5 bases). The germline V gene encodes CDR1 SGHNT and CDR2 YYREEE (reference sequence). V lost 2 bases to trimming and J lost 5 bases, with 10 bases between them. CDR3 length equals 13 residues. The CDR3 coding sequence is TGTGCCAGCAGCTTCCAGGGCAGGACTGAAGCTTTCTTT. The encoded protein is CASSFQGRTEAFF.

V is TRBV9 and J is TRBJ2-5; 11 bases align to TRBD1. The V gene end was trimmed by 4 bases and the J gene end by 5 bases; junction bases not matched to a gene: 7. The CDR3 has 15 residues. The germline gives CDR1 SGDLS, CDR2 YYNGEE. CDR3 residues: CASSTRTGGRETQYF. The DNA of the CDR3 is TGTGCCAGCAGCACCCGGACAGGGGGCCGGGAGACCCAGTACTTC.

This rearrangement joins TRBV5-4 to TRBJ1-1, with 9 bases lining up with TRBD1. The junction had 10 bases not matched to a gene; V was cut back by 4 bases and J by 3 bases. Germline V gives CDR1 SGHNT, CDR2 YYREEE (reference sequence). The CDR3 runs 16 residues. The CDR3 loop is CASSPNPGQGDTEAFF. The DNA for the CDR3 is TGTGCCAGCAGCCCTAATCCGGGACAGGGAGACACTGAAGCTTTCTTT. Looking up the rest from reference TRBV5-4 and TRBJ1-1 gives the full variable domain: ETGVTQSPTHLIKTRGQQVTLRCSSQSGHNTVSWYQQALGQGPQFIFQYYREEENGRGNFPPRFSGLQFPNYSSELNVNALELDDSALYLCASSPNPGQGDTEAFFGQGTRLTVV.

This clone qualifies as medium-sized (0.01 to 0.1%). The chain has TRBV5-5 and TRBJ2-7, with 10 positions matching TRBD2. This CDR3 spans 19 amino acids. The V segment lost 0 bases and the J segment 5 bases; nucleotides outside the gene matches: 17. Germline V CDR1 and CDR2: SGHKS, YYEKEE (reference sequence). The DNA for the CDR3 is TGTGCCAGCAGCTTGGCCTTTTCTGCTAGCGGGAGTATCGGCCACGAGCAGTACTTC. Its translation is CASSLAFSASGSIGHEQYF.

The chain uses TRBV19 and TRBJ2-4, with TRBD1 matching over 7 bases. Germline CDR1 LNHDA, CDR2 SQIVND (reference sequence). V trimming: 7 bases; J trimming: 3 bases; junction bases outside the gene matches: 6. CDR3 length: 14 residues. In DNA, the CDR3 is TGTGCCAGTAAGGCCGGGACAGACAAAAACATTCAGTACTTC. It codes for CASKAGTDKNIQYF.

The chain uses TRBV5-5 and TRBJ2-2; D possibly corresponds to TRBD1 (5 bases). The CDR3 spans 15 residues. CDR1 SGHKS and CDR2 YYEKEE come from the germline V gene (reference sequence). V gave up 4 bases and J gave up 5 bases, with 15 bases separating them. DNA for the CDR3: TGTGCCAGCAGCCCGGCAGGGTTAGATACCGGGGAGCTGTTTTTT. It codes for CASSPAGLDTGELFF.